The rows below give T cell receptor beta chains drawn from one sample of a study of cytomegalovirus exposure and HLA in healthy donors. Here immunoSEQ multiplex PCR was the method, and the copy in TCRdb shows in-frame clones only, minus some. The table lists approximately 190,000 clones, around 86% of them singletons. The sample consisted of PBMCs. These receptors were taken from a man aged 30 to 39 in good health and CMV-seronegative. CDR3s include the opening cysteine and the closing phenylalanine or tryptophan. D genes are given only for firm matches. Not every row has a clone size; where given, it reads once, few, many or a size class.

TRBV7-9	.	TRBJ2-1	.	CASPGVGSYNEQFF	TGTGCCAGCCCCGGGGTGGGCTCCTACAATGAGCAGTTCTTC
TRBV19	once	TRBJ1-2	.	CASSMVGNYGYTF	TGTGCCAGTAGTATGGTGGGCAACTATGGCTACACCTTC
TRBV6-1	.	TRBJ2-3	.	CASSSGTLPTDTQYF	TGTGCCAGCAGCTCCGGGACTCTCCCCACAGATACGCAGTATTTT
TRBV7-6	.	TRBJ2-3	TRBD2	CASSKRTSGTDTQYF	TGTGCCAGCAGCAAGCGGACTAGCGGGACAGATACGCAGTATTTT
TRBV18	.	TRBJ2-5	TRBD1	CASSPNRGSQYF	TGTGCCAGCTCACCAAACAGGGGCTCCCAGTACTTC
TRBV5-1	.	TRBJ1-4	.	CASSFNAGSPNEKLFF	TGCGCCAGCAGCTTTAATGCGGGGTCACCCAATGAAAAACTGTTTTTT
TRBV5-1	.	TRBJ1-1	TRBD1	CASSRKVGTGYLNTEAFF	TGCGCCAGCAGCAGAAAAGTTGGGACAGGGTACTTGAACACTGAAGCTTTCTTT
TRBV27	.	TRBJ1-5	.	CASSPFGGGNLYSNQPQHF	TGTGCCAGCAGTCCTTTCGGGGGGGGCAACCTTTATAGCAATCAGCCCCAGCATTTT
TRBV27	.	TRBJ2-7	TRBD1	CASSLGTGEYEQYF	TGTGCCAGCAGCCTCGGCACAGGGGAATACGAGCAGTACTTC
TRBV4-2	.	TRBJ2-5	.	CASSQADYPQKETQYF	TGTGCCAGCAGCCAAGCGGACTACCCGCAGAAAGAGACCCAGTACTTC
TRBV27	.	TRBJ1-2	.	CASGRDKSMGIAGYTF	TGTGCCAGCGGCCGGGACAAAAGCATGGGGATCGCGGGCTACACCTTC
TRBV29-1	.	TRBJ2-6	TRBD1	CSVEFRTGDTGANGLTF	TGCAGCGTTGAATTCAGGACAGGGGATACTGGGGCCAACGGCCTGACTTTC
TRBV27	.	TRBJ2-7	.	CASRSSGAYEQYF	TGTGCCAGCCGCAGTTCGGGAGCGTACGAGCAGTACTTC
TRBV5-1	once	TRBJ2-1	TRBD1	CASSSRTGGFNEQFF	TGCGCCAGCAGCTCTCGGACAGGGGGATTCAATGAGCAGTTCTTC
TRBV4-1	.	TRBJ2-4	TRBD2	CASRTSEGAKNIQYF	TGCGCCAGCAGGACTAGCGAGGGTGCCAAAAACATTCAGTACTTC
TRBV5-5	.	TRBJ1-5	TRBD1	CASSKMGQRNQPQHF	TGTGCCAGCAGCAAAATGGGACAGCGCAATCAGCCCCAGCATTTT
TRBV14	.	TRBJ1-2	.	CASSPRSWGGIYGYTF	TGTGCCAGCAGCCCTCGGTCGTGGGGGGGAATATATGGCTACACCTTC
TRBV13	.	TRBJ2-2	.	CASIPPRGTEYTGELFF	TGTGCCAGCATTCCTCCCCGCGGGACAGAATACACCGGGGAGCTGTTTTTT
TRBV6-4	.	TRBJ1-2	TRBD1	CASRDSYGYTF	TGTGCCAGTCGGGACAGCTATGGCTACACCTTC
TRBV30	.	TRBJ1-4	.	CAWSGQGGGEKLFF	TGTGCCTGGAGCGGTCAGGGCGGGGGTGAAAAACTGTTTTTT
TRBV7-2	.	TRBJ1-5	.	CASSLVAFGNQPQHF	TGTGCCAGCAGCTTAGTAGCTTTCGGCAATCAGCCCCAGCATTTT
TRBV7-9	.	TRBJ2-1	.	CSSSLAHRPSSYNEQFF	TGTTCCAGCAGCTTAGCTCACAGGCCCAGCTCCTACAATGAGCAGTTCTTC
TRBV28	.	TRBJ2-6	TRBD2	CASSFYGLAGSSGANVLTF	TGTGCCAGCAGTTTTTATGGGCTAGCGGGGAGCTCTGGGGCCAACGTCCTGACTTTC
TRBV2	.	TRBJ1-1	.	CASSEGRWANTEAFF	TGTGCCAGCAGTGAAGGAAGATGGGCGAACACTGAAGCTTTCTTT
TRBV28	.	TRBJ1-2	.	CASKEVRYGYTF	TGTGCCAGCAAGGAGGTCCGTTATGGCTACACCTTC
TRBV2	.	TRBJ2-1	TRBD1	CASTAGTEIYEQFF	TGTGCCAGTACCGCCGGGACAGAAATTTATGAGCAGTTCTTC
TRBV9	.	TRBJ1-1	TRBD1	CASSTTGLREAFF	TGTGCCAGCAGCACGACAGGGCTCCGCGAAGCTTTCTTT
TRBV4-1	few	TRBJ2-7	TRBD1	CASSQAGTGDIHYEQYF	TGCGCCAGCAGCCAAGCTGGGACAGGGGATATTCACTACGAGCAGTACTTC
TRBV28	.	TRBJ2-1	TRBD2	CASSFITSGRAGEQFF	TGTGCCAGCAGTTTTATTACTAGCGGGAGGGCAGGTGAGCAGTTCTTC
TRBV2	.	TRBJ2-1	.	CASSEGSAQFF	TGTGCCAGCAGTGAAGGTAGCGCGCAGTTCTTC
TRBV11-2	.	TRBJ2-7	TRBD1	CASSPGTGAYEQYF	TGTGCCAGCAGCCCCGGGACAGGGGCCTACGAGCAGTACTTC
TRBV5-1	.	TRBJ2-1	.	CASSLDGSSYNEQFF	TGCGCCAGCAGCCTAGACGGGAGCTCCTACAATGAGCAGTTCTTC
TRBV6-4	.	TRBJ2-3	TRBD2	CASSDLSGQGLDPRTDTQYF	TGTGCCAGCAGTGACTTGAGTGGGCAGGGACTAGACCCCCGCACAGATACGCAGTATTTT
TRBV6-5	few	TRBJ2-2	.	CASSYGRGSATGELFF	TGTGCCAGCAGTTACGGCAGGGGATCGGCCACCGGGGAGCTGTTTTTT
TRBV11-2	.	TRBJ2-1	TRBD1	CASSHKDRGDEQFF	TGTGCCAGCAGCCACAAGGACAGGGGTGATGAGCAGTTCTTC
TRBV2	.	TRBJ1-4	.	CASSEGQGPSKLFF	TGTGCCAGCAGTGAAGGGCAGGGTCCCTCGAAACTGTTTTTT
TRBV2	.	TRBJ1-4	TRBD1	CASSEGQGRAKLFF	TGTGCCAGCAGTGAGGGACAGGGGAGGGCTAAACTGTTTTTT
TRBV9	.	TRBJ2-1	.	CASSEWGGPPEMDEQFF	TGTGCCAGCAGCGAGTGGGGCGGACCACCCGAGATGGATGAGCAGTTCTTC
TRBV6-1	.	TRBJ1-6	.	CASSEARGSPLHF	TGTGCCAGCAGTGAAGCGCGCGGGTCACCCCTCCACTTT
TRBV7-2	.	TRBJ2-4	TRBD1	CASHDRVTNIQYF	TGTGCCAGCCACGACAGGGTGACAAACATTCAGTACTTC
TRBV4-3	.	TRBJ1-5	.	CASSQDYHRSQPQHF	TGCGCCAGCAGCCAAGATTATCACAGGAGTCAGCCCCAGCATTTT
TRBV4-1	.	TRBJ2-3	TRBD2	CASSRPGLAGAGDTQYF	TGCGCCAGCAGCCGGCCGGGACTAGCGGGGGCAGGAGATACGCAGTATTTT
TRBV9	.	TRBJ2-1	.	CASSVVLGGHEQFF	TGTGCCAGCAGCGTAGTTTTAGGAGGCCATGAGCAGTTCTTC
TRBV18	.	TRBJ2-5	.	CASSPQDQETQYF	TGTGCCAGCTCACCTCAGGACCAAGAGACCCAGTACTTC
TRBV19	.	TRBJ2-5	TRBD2	CASSITGLPPFETQYF	TGTGCCAGTAGTATTACGGGACTACCTCCTTTTGAGACCCAGTACTTC
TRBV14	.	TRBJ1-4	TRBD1	CASSRTGTGGKLFF	TGTGCCAGCAGCCGCACCGGGACAGGAGGAAAACTGTTTTTT
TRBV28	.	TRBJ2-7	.	CASSIPGPPYEQYF	TGTGCCAGCAGTATTCCAGGGCCCCCCTACGAGCAGTACTTC
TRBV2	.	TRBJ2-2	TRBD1	CASSPGTGGTNTGELFF	TGTGCCAGCAGCCCCGGGACAGGGGGCACCAACACCGGGGAGCTGTTTTTT
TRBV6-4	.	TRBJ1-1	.	CASRAGLHTEAFF	TGTGCCAGCAGGGCGGGACTCCACACTGAAGCTTTCTTT
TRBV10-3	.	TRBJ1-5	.	CAIGQPQHF	TGTGCCATCGGCCAGCCCCAGCATTTT
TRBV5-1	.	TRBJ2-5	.	CASSPSPGDLETQYF	TGCGCCAGCAGCCCTAGCCCGGGGGATCTGGAGACCCAGTACTTC
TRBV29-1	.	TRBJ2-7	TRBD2	CSVRGGGIYEQYF	TGCAGCGTTCGCGGGGGGGGTATCTACGAGCAGTACTTC
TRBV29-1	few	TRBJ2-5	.	CSVAQGQETQYF	TGCAGCGTTGCCCAGGGTCAAGAGACCCAGTACTTC
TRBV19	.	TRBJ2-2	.	CASVNRAYLGELFF	TGTGCCAGTGTTAACAGGGCTTATCTCGGGGAGCTGTTTTTT
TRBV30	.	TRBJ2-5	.	CAWSRTEEETQYF	TGTGCCTGGAGTAGGACGGAGGAAGAGACCCAGTACTTC